This record covers a single T cell receptor (beta chain). What it binds is unknown. Sorted-subset replicate PCR reactions were performed with approximately 200 ng DNA, corresponding to tens of thousands of T cell genomes. Using immunoSEQ multiplex PCR, the repertoire was profiled, and TCRdb retains in-frame clones only, with some absent. The sample includes 2 million to 2.5 million clones, approximately 96% of them seen just once. This sample stems from a study of shared clonotypes between healthy human individuals. Study background: Researchers assigned three CD4 naive, three CD4 memory, two CD8 naive and one CD8 memory plate to each donor.

Study-level findings and limits: Sampling covered nothing but blood. Tissue TCR repertoires likely differ from those found in blood.

This CDR3 contains 15 residues. Germline trimming cut 4 bases from V and 5 bases from J; bases unmatched to any gene: 5. Looked up from germline, CDR1 is LGHNT and CDR2 is FRNRAP. The source material was naive CD4+ T cells sorted from blood. The subset is: CD45RA+ positively selected. The origin of this receptor is a man aged 18 to 29 in good health. This rearrangement joins TRBV12-5 to TRBJ2-2; 9 positions agree with TRBD1. The CDR3: CASGWGQGGTGELFF. The CDR3 nucleotides are TGTGCTAGTGGTTGGGGACAGGGAGGAACCGGGGAGCTGTTTTTT.